This T cell receptor (beta chain) was found in a study of T cells in Graves' hyperthyroidism and ophthalmopathy. The overall study: Upon initial diagnosis and before any treatment, peripheral blood was collected. The study, taken as a whole, reports: Most clonotypes expanded in the thyroid (above 0.001) were also present in blood.

Graves' hyperthyroidism is called stable when ophthalmopathy does not progress within 18 months. This clonotype came up once. Its antigen remains unknown. Germline-derived CDR1 and CDR2 are MGHDK and SYGVNS. The CDR3 spans 13 residues. V dropped 5 bases and J dropped 0 bases, with 8 bases sitting between them. RNA transcripts gave rise to amplified TCR beta CDR3 regions. The HTBI primer set served for first-round RT-PCR of the TCR CDR3. TCRdb re-analysed the multiplex PCR reads in MiXCR, keeping a single row per CDR3 protein. The data show about 590,000 distinct CDR3 sequences, around a sixth seen once.

Sequencing input: blood. This TCR came from a woman aged 25 to 45 with Graves' hyperthyroidism. The rearrangement joins TRBV25-1 to TRBJ2-7, with D hard to call. CDR3: CASSPVSSYEQYF. For the CDR3, the DNA is TGTGCCAGCAGTCCCGTAAGCTCCTACGAGCAGTACTTC.